A selection of T cell receptor beta chains follows, all from one sample in a study of shared clonotypes between healthy human individuals. Assay: immunoSEQ multiplex PCR; the TCRdb copy retains only in-frame clones and omits some. The sample lists a few million clones, nearly 97% seen once, with more than 0.1% in the top ten. The sample consisted of naive CD4+ T cells sorted from blood. These receptors were obtained from a man aged 18 to 30 in good health. The CDR3 runs from the conserved cysteine through the conserved F or W. A D gene is named only where the DNA matches it firmly. The size entry is marked missing in some rows and otherwise reads once, few, many or a size class.

J: TRBJ2-7
length: 15
V: TRBV6-6
D: TRBD1
size: NA
DNA: TGTGCCAGCAGTTACGATGGGCCAGGGGGCTACGAGCAGTACTTC
CDR3: CASSYDGPGGYEQYF

J: TRBJ1-4
length: 16
V: TRBV4-2
D: TRBD1
size: once
DNA: TGTGCCAGCAGCCTAATGCAACAGGGGGCTAATGAAAAACTGTTTTTT
CDR3: CASSLMQQGANEKLFF

J: TRBJ1-2
length: 15
V: TRBV30
D: NA
size: once
DNA: TGTGCCTGGAGTTCCCCAGGGTATTCTAACTATGGCTACACCTTC
CDR3: CAWSSPGYSNYGYTF

J: TRBJ2-1
length: 14
V: TRBV10-1
D: NA
size: NA
DNA: TGCGCCAGCAGAAGGACCGTCGATGACAATGAGCAGTTCTTC
CDR3: CASRRTVDDNEQFF

J: TRBJ1-4
length: 15
V: TRBV9
D: NA
size: NA
DNA: TGTGCCAGCAGCGTAGATAGGGGGAAGAGCGAAAAACTGTTTTTT
CDR3: CASSVDRGKSEKLFF

J: TRBJ2-7
length: 15
V: TRBV6-5
D: TRBD1
size: NA
DNA: TGTGCCAGCAGTTTTTCTCCCCGGACAGGAGGCGAGCAGTACTTC
CDR3: CASSFSPRTGGEQYF

J: TRBJ2-7
length: 16
V: TRBV27
D: TRBD1
size: NA
DNA: TGTGCCAGCTCTACTGGAACGGGACAGGTAAACTACGAGCAGTACTTC
CDR3: CASSTGTGQVNYEQYF

J: TRBJ2-6
length: 17
V: TRBV18
D: NA
size: NA
DNA: TGTGCCAGCTCGGAGGGATTGCTCAGCTCTGGGGCCAACGTCCTGACTTTC
CDR3: CASSEGLLSSGANVLTF

J: TRBJ2-7
length: 15
V: TRBV5-1
D: TRBD1
size: NA
DNA: TGCGCCAGCAGTCGACAGGGCAGGTCTCTAAGTGAGCAGTACTTC
CDR3: CASSRQGRSLSEQYF

J: TRBJ2-7
length: 15
V: TRBV5-1
D: TRBD2
size: NA
DNA: TGCGCCAGCAGCTTGGTGGCTAGCGGAAACTACGAGCAGTACTTC
CDR3: CASSLVASGNYEQYF

J: TRBJ1-4
length: 15
V: TRBV5-1
D: TRBD1
size: NA
DNA: TGCGCCAGCAGCTCTACCGGGACAGATCGTGAAAAACTGTTTTTT
CDR3: CASSSTGTDREKLFF

J: TRBJ2-5
length: 14
V: TRBV5-1
D: NA
size: NA
DNA: TGCGCCAGCAGTCGCGGGCCTCAAGGGGAGACCCAGTACTTC
CDR3: CASSRGPQGETQYF

J: TRBJ1-4
length: 13
V: TRBV4-1
D: NA
size: NA
DNA: TGCGCCAGCAGCCTAGCTGTTGGGGAAAAACTGTTTTTT
CDR3: CASSLAVGEKLFF

J: TRBJ1-4
length: 16
V: TRBV18
D: NA
size: NA
DNA: TGTGCCAGCTCACCATTCGGACCGACAACTAATGAAAAACTGTTTTTT
CDR3: CASSPFGPTTNEKLFF

J: TRBJ1-2
length: 17
V: TRBV5-6
D: TRBD1
size: NA
DNA: TGTGCCAGCAGCTTGCGTAGGACAGGACCAGAAGGGTATGGCTACACCTTC
CDR3: CASSLRRTGPEGYGYTF

J: TRBJ2-7
length: 14
V: TRBV28
D: NA
size: NA
DNA: TGTGCCAGCAGTTCCGGGACTTTCCCCTACGAGCAGTACTTC
CDR3: CASSSGTFPYEQYF

J: TRBJ1-6
length: 15
V: TRBV6-1
D: NA
size: NA
DNA: TGTGCCAGCAGGGGGCGGATTTTCAATAATTCACCCCTCCACTTT
CDR3: CASRGRIFNNSPLHF

J: TRBJ2-3
length: 15
V: TRBV29-1
D: TRBD1
size: NA
DNA: TGCAGCGTTGCTCGAGGGGCAGGGGGCGCAGATACGCAGTATTTT
CDR3: CSVARGAGGADTQYF

J: TRBJ2-7
length: 14
V: TRBV2
D: TRBD1
size: NA
DNA: TGTGCCAGCAGGATTCAGGGACAGACCTACGAGCAGTACTTC
CDR3: CASRIQGQTYEQYF

J: TRBJ1-5
length: 15
V: TRBV11-3
D: NA
size: NA
DNA: TGTGCCAGCAGCTTCTGGATCTTCGGAGATCAGCCCCAGCATTTT
CDR3: CASSFWIFGDQPQHF

J: TRBJ1-3
length: 15
V: TRBV4-1
D: NA
size: NA
DNA: TGCGCCAGCAGCCAACTAACAGGGAAAGGAAACACCATATATTTT
CDR3: CASSQLTGKGNTIYF

J: TRBJ2-1
length: 15
V: TRBV11-2
D: NA
size: once
DNA: TGTGCCAGCAGAACCCTTCGGGGAGGCGGGTATGAGCAGTTCTTC
CDR3: CASRTLRGGGYEQFF

J: TRBJ2-7
length: 13
V: TRBV30
D: TRBD1
size: NA
DNA: TGTGCCTGGAACAAGGACAGGGGTTACGAGCAGTACTTC
CDR3: CAWNKDRGYEQYF

J: TRBJ1-2
length: 13
V: TRBV5-6
D: NA
size: NA
DNA: TGTGCCAGCAGCTTGGTATCTGACGGCCGCTACACCTTC
CDR3: CASSLVSDGRYTF

J: TRBJ1-1
length: 16
V: TRBV5-1
D: TRBD1
size: NA
DNA: TGCGCCAGCAGCTTGGGCCCTAGCGACAGGGAAGGACGAGCTTTCTTT
CDR3: CASSLGPSDREGRAFF

J: TRBJ2-5
length: 14
V: TRBV6-1
D: NA
size: NA
DNA: TGTGCCAGCACCCGTACCCGGTACCAAGAGACCCAGTACTTC
CDR3: CASTRTRYQETQYF

J: TRBJ2-1
length: 17
V: TRBV28
D: TRBD1
size: NA
DNA: TGTGCCAGCAGTTTAATTATCGGGACAGGGGGTTACAATGAGCAGTTCTTC
CDR3: CASSLIIGTGGYNEQFF

J: TRBJ2-3
length: 15
V: TRBV28
D: TRBD1
size: once
DNA: TGTGCCAGTCAAGGACAGGTTTTTAGCACAGATACGCAGTATTTT
CDR3: CASQGQVFSTDTQYF

J: TRBJ1-6
length: 15
V: TRBV27
D: NA
size: NA
DNA: TGTGCCAGCACCGTGGGGGGCTCCTATAATTCACCCCTCCACTTT
CDR3: CASTVGGSYNSPLHF

J: TRBJ1-3
length: 14
V: TRBV19
D: NA
size: once
DNA: TGTGCCAGCGGGGGAGTGATGGCTGGAAACACCATATATTTT
CDR3: CASGGVMAGNTIYF

J: TRBJ2-3
length: 16
V: TRBV5-1
D: TRBD2
size: NA
DNA: TGCGCCAGCAGCTTGGGGCGGGGGAGTAGCACAGATACGCAGTATTTT
CDR3: CASSLGRGSSTDTQYF

J: TRBJ2-3
length: 14
V: TRBV7-3
D: TRBD2
size: NA
DNA: TGTGCCAGCAGTTTTCTAGCGGGGACAGATACGCAGTATTTT
CDR3: CASSFLAGTDTQYF

J: TRBJ2-4
length: 17
V: TRBV19
D: NA
size: NA
DNA: TGTGCCAGTAGTATACGTGGGGGGCTATCCGCCAAAAACATTCAGTACTTC
CDR3: CASSIRGGLSAKNIQYF

J: TRBJ2-2
length: 13
V: TRBV10-3
D: NA
size: NA
DNA: TGTGCCAACCAGGTTGCGAACACCGGGGAGCTGTTTTTT
CDR3: CANQVANTGELFF

J: TRBJ1-2
length: 14
V: TRBV7-8
D: NA
size: NA
DNA: TGTGCCAGCAGCTTCGGGGTCGCTAACTATGGCTACACCTTC
CDR3: CASSFGVANYGYTF

J: TRBJ2-1
length: 16
V: TRBV7-8
D: TRBD1
size: NA
DNA: TGTGCCAGCAGCTTAGCCGGCCAGGGGGCGTTGAATGAGCAGTTCTTC
CDR3: CASSLAGQGALNEQFF

J: TRBJ2-7
length: 15
V: TRBV28
D: TRBD2
size: NA
DNA: TGTGCGACCAGCAGGGCTAGCGGGGGGGCCGGGGAGCAGTACTTC
CDR3: CATSRASGGAGEQYF

J: TRBJ1-2
length: 14
V: TRBV6-5
D: NA
size: NA
DNA: TGTGCCAGCAGTCCCCTAGGGGGGGCGAAGGGCTACACCTTC
CDR3: CASSPLGGAKGYTF

J: TRBJ1-5
length: 14
V: TRBV6-6
D: TRBD1
size: NA
DNA: TGTGCCAGCAGCCTAACAGGGGAAAATCAGCCCCAGCATTTT
CDR3: CASSLTGENQPQHF

J: TRBJ1-1
length: 15
V: TRBV6-6
D: NA
size: NA
DNA: TGTGCCAGCAGTTACCCCGCGGTGGGCGACACTGAAGCTTTCTTT
CDR3: CASSYPAVGDTEAFF

J: TRBJ2-7
length: 14
V: TRBV7-3
D: TRBD1
size: NA
DNA: TGTGCCAGCAGCTCTGGGACAGGCTACTACGAGCAGTACTTC
CDR3: CASSSGTGYYEQYF

J: TRBJ2-5
length: 18
V: TRBV27
D: NA
size: NA
DNA: TGTGCCAGCAGTTTATTTCCGACGTCCAGGGGTGACCAAGAGACCCAGTACTTC
CDR3: CASSLFPTSRGDQETQYF

J: TRBJ2-5
length: 17
V: TRBV5-4
D: TRBD2
size: NA
DNA: TGTGCCAGCAGCTTGGCCCGACTAGCGGGGAACCAAGAGACCCAGTACTTC
CDR3: CASSLARLAGNQETQYF

J: TRBJ1-5
length: 16
V: TRBV2
D: TRBD1
size: NA
DNA: TGTGCCAGCAGGCTGGGACAGGGGGTTCGCAATCAGCCCCAGCATTTT
CDR3: CASRLGQGVRNQPQHF

J: TRBJ2-7
length: 15
V: TRBV5-6
D: TRBD2
size: NA
DNA: TGTGCCAGCAGCTTGCCGGGACTAGTGAACTACGAGCAGTACTTC
CDR3: CASSLPGLVNYEQYF

J: TRBJ1-5
length: 17
V: TRBV21-1
D: NA
size: few
DNA: TGTGCCAGCAGCAAAGCTGCAGGGGGCAAAAATGGTCAGCCCCAGCATTTT
CDR3: CASSKAAGGKNGQPQHF

J: TRBJ1-1
length: 14
V: TRBV19
D: NA
size: once
DNA: TGTGCCAGTAGACCGGACGGCGGTAACACTGAAGCTTTCTTT
CDR3: CASRPDGGNTEAFF

J: TRBJ2-1
length: 11
V: TRBV20-1
D: NA
size: NA
DNA: TGCAGTGCTAATGAGGGCAATGAGCAGTTCTTC
CDR3: CSANEGNEQFF

J: TRBJ2-1
length: 16
V: TRBV5-4
D: TRBD1
size: NA
DNA: TGTGCCAGCAGCTTGGAGCGGACAGGGGGCAATAATGAGCAGTTCTTC
CDR3: CASSLERTGGNNEQFF

J: TRBJ2-7
length: 16
V: TRBV14
D: TRBD1
size: NA
DNA: TGTGCCAGCAGCCAGGGACCGACAGGGCACTCCTACGAGCAGTACTTC
CDR3: CASSQGPTGHSYEQYF

J: TRBJ2-3
length: 16
V: TRBV5-1
D: TRBD2
size: NA
DNA: TGCGCCAGCAGCTTGGCGCGGGGGGGCCCCACAGATACGCAGTATTTT
CDR3: CASSLARGGPTDTQYF